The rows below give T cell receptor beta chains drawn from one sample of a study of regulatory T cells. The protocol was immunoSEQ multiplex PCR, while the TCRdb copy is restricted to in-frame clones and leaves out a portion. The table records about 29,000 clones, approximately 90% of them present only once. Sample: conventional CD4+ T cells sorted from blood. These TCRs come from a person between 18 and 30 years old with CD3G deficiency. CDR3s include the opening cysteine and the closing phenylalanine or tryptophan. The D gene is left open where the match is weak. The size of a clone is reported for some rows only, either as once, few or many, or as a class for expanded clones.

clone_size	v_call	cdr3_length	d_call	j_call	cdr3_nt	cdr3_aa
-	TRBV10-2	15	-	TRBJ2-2	TGCGCCAGCAGTAGGGACTGGGGGTCTCCCGGGGAGCTGTTTTTT	CASSRDWGSPGELFF
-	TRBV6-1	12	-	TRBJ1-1	TGTGCCAGCAGTGGGAGACAGACTGAAGCTTTCTTT	CASSGRQTEAFF
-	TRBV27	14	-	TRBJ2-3	TGTGCCAGCAGTTTATCGGTAGGGGGAGATACGCAGTATTTT	CASSLSVGGDTQYF
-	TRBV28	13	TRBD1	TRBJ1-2	TGTGCCAGCAGTTCGGGACAGTACTATGGCTACACCTTC	CASSSGQYYGYTF
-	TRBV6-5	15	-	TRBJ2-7	TGTGCCAGCACCCTCCCAGTACGTCCCCCCTACGAGCAGTACTTC	CASTLPVRPPYEQYF
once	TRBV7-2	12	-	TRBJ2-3	TGTGCCAGCAGCACTACTGGAGATACGCAGTATTTT	CASSTTGDTQYF
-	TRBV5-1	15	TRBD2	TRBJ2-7	TGCGCCAGCAGCCCCGGACTAGCGGGAGGTGGCGAGCAGTACTTC	CASSPGLAGGGEQYF
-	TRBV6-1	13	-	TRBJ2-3	TGTGCCAGCAGTGAATTCCGGGGAGGAACGCAGTATTTT	CASSEFRGGTQYF
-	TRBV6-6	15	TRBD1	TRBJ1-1	TGTGCCAGCAGTTACTCGGGACAGGGGAACACTGAAGCTTTCTTT	CASSYSGQGNTEAFF
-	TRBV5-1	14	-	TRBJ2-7	TGCGCCAGCAGCTTGCAGACAGTAGGTTACGAGCAGTACTTC	CASSLQTVGYEQYF
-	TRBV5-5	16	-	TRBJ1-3	TGTGCCAGCAGCTTGGAGGGGGGCGTCTCTGGAAACACCATATATTTT	CASSLEGGVSGNTIYF
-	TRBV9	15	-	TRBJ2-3	TGTGCCAGCAGCGTAGGTCAGGGGACCACAGATACGCAGTATTTT	CASSVGQGTTDTQYF
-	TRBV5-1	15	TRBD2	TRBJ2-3	TGCGCCAGCAGCCCCGGACTAGCGGGATATGATACGCAGTATTTT	CASSPGLAGYDTQYF
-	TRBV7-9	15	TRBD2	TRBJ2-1	TGTGCCAGCAGCTTAGATGGCCTAGCGGGAGTTGAGCAGTTCTTC	CASSLDGLAGVEQFF
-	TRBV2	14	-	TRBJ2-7	TGTGCCAGCAGGGTCGGGACCTCCTCCTACGAGCAGTACTTC	CASRVGTSSYEQYF
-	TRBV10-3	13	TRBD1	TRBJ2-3	TGTGCCATCAGCCGACAGGGCAGGGATACGCAGTATTTT	CAISRQGRDTQYF
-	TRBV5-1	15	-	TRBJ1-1	TGCGCCAGCAGCTTTGTAGGGCCAGGGGATAGTGAAGCTTTCTTT	CASSFVGPGDSEAFF
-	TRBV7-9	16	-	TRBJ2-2	TGTGCCAGCAGACGAACGGGACTCCTAATCACCGGGGAGCTGTTTTTT	CASRRTGLLITGELFF
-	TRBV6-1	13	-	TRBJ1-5	TGTGCCAGCAGTGAACAGGGTGGTCGAGCCCAGCATTTT	CASSEQGGRAQHF
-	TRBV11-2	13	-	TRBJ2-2	TGTGCCAGCAGCCTCCAGCAAACCGGGGAGCTGTTTTTT	CASSLQQTGELFF
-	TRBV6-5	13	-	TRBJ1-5	TGTGCCAGCAGTTCTGCAGTAAATCAGCCCCAGCATTTT	CASSSAVNQPQHF
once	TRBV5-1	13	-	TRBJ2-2	TGCGCCAGCAGCTTGGTCGGAAACGGGGAGCTGTTTTTT	CASSLVGNGELFF
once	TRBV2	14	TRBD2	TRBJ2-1	TGTGCCAGCAGTGATCTAGCGGGTTACAATGAGCAGTTCTTC	CASSDLAGYNEQFF
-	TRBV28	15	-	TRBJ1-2	TGTGCCAGCAGTTCTATATCTCTTAGGGGGATGGGCTACACCTTC	CASSSISLRGMGYTF
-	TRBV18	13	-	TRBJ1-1	TGTGCCAGCTCACAGGGAGGGGACACTGAAGCTTTCTTT	CASSQGGDTEAFF
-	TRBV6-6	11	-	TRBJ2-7	TGTGCCAGCAGTACGGGATTCGAGCAGTACTTC	CASSTGFEQYF
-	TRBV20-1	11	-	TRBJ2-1	TGCAGTGGGCAGGAGAACAATGAGCAGTTCTTC	CSGQENNEQFF
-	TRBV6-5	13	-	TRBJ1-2	TGTGCCAGCAGTTATCAGGGCTTGGAGGGCTACACCTTC	CASSYQGLEGYTF
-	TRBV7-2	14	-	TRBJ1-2	TGTGCCAGCAGCTTGGGCAGGGCGGTCTATGGCTACACCTTC	CASSLGRAVYGYTF
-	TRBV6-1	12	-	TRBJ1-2	TGTGCCAGCAGTCAGGGAGATGGCGGCTACACCTTC	CASSQGDGGYTF
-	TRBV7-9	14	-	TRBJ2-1	TGTGCCAGCAGCTTTGGGCTACAGGGAGATGAGCAGTTCTTC	CASSFGLQGDEQFF
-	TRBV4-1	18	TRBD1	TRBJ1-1	TGCGCCAGCAGCCGGGGGGGCCTGGTCGGACAGGGGGTCACTGAAGCTTTCTTT	CASSRGGLVGQGVTEAFF
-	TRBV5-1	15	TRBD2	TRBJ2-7	TGCGCCAGCAGCCTGGTAGCGGGGCCGTCCTACGAGCAGTACTTC	CASSLVAGPSYEQYF
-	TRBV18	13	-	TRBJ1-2	TGTGCCAGCTCCAGTGGGGGATCATATGGCTACACCTTC	CASSSGGSYGYTF
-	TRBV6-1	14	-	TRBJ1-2	TGTGCCAGCAGTGAGGCAGGGGCGAATTGGGGCTACACCTTC	CASSEAGANWGYTF
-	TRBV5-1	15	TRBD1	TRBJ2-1	TGCGCCAGCAGCTTGCAGGGGGCTTTTTACAATGAGCAGTTCTTC	CASSLQGAFYNEQFF
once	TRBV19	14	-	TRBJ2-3	TGTGCCAGTAGTATTAGGCAGGGTTCGGATACGCAGTATTTT	CASSIRQGSDTQYF
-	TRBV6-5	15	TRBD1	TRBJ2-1	TGTGCCAGCAGTTACGAGGACAGGGGAGTCGGTGAGCAGTTCTTC	CASSYEDRGVGEQFF
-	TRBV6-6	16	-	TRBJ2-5	TGTGCCAGCAGCTACAGGGGGTCCCATAGCGGGGGGACCCAGTACTTC	CASSYRGSHSGGTQYF
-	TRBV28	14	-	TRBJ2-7	TGTGCCAGCAGTGCGGGACAGATATTCCACGAGCAGTACTTC	CASSAGQIFHEQYF
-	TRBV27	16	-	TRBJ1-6	TGTGCCAGCAGATCACCGCTTCGGCAGGGAGGATCACCCCTCCACTTT	CASRSPLRQGGSPLHF
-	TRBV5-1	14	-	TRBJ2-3	TGCGCCAGCAGCTTGGGACAGAGTACAGATACGCAGTATTTT	CASSLGQSTDTQYF
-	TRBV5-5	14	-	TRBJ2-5	TGTGCCAGCAGCTTGGCGCTGGTAAGAGAGACCCAGTACTTC	CASSLALVRETQYF
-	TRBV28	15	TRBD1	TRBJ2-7	TGTGCCAGCAGTTTCCATACAGGGGTGGTTGACGAGCAGTACTTC	CASSFHTGVVDEQYF
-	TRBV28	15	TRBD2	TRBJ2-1	TGTGCCAGCAGTTTGGCGGGAGGGCCGATAAATGAGCAGTTCTTC	CASSLAGGPINEQFF
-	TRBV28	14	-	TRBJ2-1	TGTGCCAGCAGTTTAGGAGGTCCTTGGAATGAGCAGTTCTTC	CASSLGGPWNEQFF
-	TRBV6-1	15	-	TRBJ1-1	TGTGCCAGCAGCCGAGGGCGGAACCTGAACACTGAAGCTTTCTTT	CASSRGRNLNTEAFF
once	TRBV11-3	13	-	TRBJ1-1	TGTGCCAGCAGCTTAGACGGTAACACTGAAGCTTTCTTT	CASSLDGNTEAFF
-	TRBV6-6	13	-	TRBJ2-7	TGTGCCAGCAGGTGGGCCGTGGGCTACGAGCAGTACTTC	CASRWAVGYEQYF
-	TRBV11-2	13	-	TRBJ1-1	TGTGCCAGCAGCTTCTCGGTTCAGACTGAAGCTTTCTTT	CASSFSVQTEAFF
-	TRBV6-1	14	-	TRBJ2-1	TGTGCCAGCAGTGAAGGTTTTGCCTACAATGAGCAGTTCTTC	CASSEGFAYNEQFF
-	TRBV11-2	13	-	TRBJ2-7	TGTGCCAGCAGCCTGACTAGACTGGGGGAGCAGTACTTC	CASSLTRLGEQYF
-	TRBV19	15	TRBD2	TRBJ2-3	TGTGCCAGTAGTCTGTGGGCGGGGGGCACAGATACGCAGTATTTT	CASSLWAGGTDTQYF
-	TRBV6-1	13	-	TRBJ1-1	TGTGCCAGCAGTGTAGAGGCGGATTCTGAAGCTTTCTTT	CASSVEADSEAFF
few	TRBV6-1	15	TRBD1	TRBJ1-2	TGTGCCAGCAGTGAATGGGACAGCTCAAGATATGGCTACACCTTC	CASSEWDSSRYGYTF
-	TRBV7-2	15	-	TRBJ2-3	TGTGCCAGCAGTTCTATGGGGGGGGGCAGAGATACGCAGTATTTT	CASSSMGGGRDTQYF
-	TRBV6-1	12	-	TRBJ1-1	TGTGCCAGTAACAGGGCTGGCACTGAAGCTTTCTTT	CASNRAGTEAFF
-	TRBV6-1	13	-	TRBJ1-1	TGTGCCAGCAGAACCGACGGGAACACTGAAGCTTTCTTT	CASRTDGNTEAFF
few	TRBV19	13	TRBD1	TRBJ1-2	TGTGCCAGTAGCTCCGGGACAGGGTTCGGCTACACCTTC	CASSSGTGFGYTF
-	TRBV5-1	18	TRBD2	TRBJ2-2	TGCGCCAGCAGCTTGGACCTCTTGGCGGGAGCGAACACCGGGGAGCTGTTTTTT	CASSLDLLAGANTGELFF